These T cell receptor beta chains were read from a single sample in a study of T cell responses to AZD1222 COVID-19 vaccine. Libraries were prepared by immunoSEQ multiplex PCR; TCRdb keeps only in-frame clonotypes and omits some of them. Altogether about 72,000 clones are present, around 86% being singletons, with the ten largest covering 20% to 30%. The specimen was peripheral blood, collected on day 0 of AZD1222 vaccination. These TCRs come from an adult in good health. Both conserved end residues are part of each CDR3. The order of the fields is V gene, D gene, clone size, J gene, CDR3 protein, CDR3 DNA. The D gene is left open where the match is weak. Clone size is shown for a subset of rows, as once, few, many or a class of expanded clone.

>TRBV7-2|TRBD1|.|TRBJ2-7
CASSPRGQTYEQYF
TGTGCCAGCAGCCCCCGGGGACAGACCTACGAGCAGTACTTC
>TRBV7-2|.|.|TRBJ2-2
CASSLDAYSGELFF
TGTGCCAGCAGCTTGGACGCATATTCCGGGGAGCTGTTTTTT
>TRBV5-6|.|once|TRBJ1-6
CASSLGRSSPLHF
TGTGCCAGCAGCTTAGGACGTAGTTCACCCCTCCACTTT
>TRBV18|.|.|TRBJ1-6
CASSPGTVHNSPLHF
TGTGCCAGCTCACCAGGGACGGTCCATAATTCACCCCTCCACTTT
>TRBV19|.|.|TRBJ2-6
CASAGNAGGGANVLTF
TGTGCCAGCGCCGGGAACGCAGGAGGTGGGGCCAACGTCCTGACTTTC
>TRBV3-1/TRBV3-2|.|once|TRBJ1-6
CASSYTGRSPLHF
TGTGCCAGCAGTTATACAGGGCGATCACCCCTCCACTTT
>TRBV10-1|.|.|TRBJ1-1
CASSFGLNTEAFF
TGCGCCAGCAGTTTTGGGTTGAACACTGAAGCTTTCTTT
>TRBV2|.|.|TRBJ2-5
CARGLSETQYF
TGTGCCAGAGGACTATCAGAGACCCAGTACTTC
>TRBV14|.|.|TRBJ1-2
CASSLLRGYGYTF
TGTGCCAGCAGCCTCCTCCGAGGCTATGGCTACACCTTC
>TRBV5-4|TRBD1|.|TRBJ1-4
CASSRTGVEEKLFF
TGTGCCAGCAGCAGGACAGGGGTTGAGGAAAAACTGTTTTTT
>TRBV6-5|.|.|TRBJ1-2
CASSYTGLAVNYGYTF
TGTGCCAGCAGTTATACGGGGTTGGCAGTAAACTATGGCTACACCTTC
>TRBV14|TRBD2|.|TRBJ2-3
CASSLLAGATPGDTQYF
TGTGCCAGCAGCCTACTAGCGGGGGCCACCCCGGGGGATACGCAGTATTTT
>TRBV2|.|.|TRBJ1-3
CASSAAGGRNTIYF
TGTGCCAGCTCGGCGGCCGGGGGTAGAAACACCATATATTTT
>TRBV7-8|.|.|TRBJ1-1
CASNNYGGTEAFF
TGTGCCAGCAACAACTACGGGGGAACTGAAGCTTTCTTT
>TRBV3-1/TRBV3-2|.|once|TRBJ1-2
CASSQEGKVGGYGYTF
TGTGCCAGCAGCCAAGAAGGGAAGGTTGGGGGCTATGGCTACACCTTC
>TRBV7-2|TRBD1|.|TRBJ1-6
CASSLTTGGDSPLHF
TGTGCCAGCAGCCTAACCACAGGGGGGGATTCACCCCTCCACTTT
>TRBV7-6|TRBD2|.|TRBJ2-3
CASSPGLAREDTQYF
TGTGCCAGCAGCCCGGGACTAGCGAGGGAAGATACGCAGTATTTT
>TRBV9|TRBD2|.|TRBJ2-1
CASSVGIAGAYNEQFF
TGTGCCAGCAGCGTTGGTATAGCGGGGGCCTACAATGAGCAGTTCTTC